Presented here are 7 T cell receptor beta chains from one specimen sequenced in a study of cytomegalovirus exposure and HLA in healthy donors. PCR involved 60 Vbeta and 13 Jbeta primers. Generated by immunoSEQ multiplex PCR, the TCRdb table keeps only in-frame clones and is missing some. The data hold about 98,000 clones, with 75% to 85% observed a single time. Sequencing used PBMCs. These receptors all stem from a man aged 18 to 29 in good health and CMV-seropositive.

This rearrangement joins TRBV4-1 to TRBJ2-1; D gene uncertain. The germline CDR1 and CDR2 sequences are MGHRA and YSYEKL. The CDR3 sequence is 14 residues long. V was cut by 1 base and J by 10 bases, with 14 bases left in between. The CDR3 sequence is CASSQVGRPREQFF. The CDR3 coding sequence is TGCGCCAGCAGCCAAGTGGGCCGCCCTCGGGAGCAGTTCTTC.

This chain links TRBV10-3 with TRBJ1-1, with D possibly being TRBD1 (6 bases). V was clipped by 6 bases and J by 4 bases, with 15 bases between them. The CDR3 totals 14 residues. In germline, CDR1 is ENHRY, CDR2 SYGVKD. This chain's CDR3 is CAIREDRSGTEAFF. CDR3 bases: TGTGCCATCAGGGAGGACAGAAGTGGCACTGAAGCTTTCTTT.

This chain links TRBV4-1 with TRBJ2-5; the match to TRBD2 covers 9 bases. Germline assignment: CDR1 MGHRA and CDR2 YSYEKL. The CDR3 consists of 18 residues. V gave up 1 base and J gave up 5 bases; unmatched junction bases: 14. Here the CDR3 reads CASSQAGASGERQETQYF. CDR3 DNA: TGCGCCAGCAGCCAAGCGGGAGCTAGCGGGGAAAGGCAGGAGACCCAGTACTTC.

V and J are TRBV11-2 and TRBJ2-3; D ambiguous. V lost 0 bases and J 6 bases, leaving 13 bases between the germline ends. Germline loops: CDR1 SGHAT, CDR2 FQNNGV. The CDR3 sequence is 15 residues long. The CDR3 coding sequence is TGTGCCAGCAGCTTAGATGGATCCAGCGCCGATACGCAGTATTTT. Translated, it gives CASSLDGSSADTQYF.

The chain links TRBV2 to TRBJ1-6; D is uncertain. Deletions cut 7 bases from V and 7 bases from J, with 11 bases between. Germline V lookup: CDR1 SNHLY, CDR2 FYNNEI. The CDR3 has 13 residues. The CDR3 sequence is CASKTAPNSPLHF. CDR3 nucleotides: TGTGCCAGCAAAACTGCTCCCAATTCACCCCTCCACTTT.

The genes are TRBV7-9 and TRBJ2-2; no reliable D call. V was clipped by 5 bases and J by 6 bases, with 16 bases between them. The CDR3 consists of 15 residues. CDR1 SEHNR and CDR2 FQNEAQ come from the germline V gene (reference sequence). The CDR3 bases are TGTGCCAGCAGCACCCACCCCTACTCGGCCGGGGAGCTGTTTTTT. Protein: CASSTHPYSAGELFF.

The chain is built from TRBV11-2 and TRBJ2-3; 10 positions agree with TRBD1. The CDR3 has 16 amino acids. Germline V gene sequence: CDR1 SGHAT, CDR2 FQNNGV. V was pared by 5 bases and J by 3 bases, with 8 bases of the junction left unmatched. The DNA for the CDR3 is TGTGCCAGCAGCGAAGGACAGGGGGTTGTAACAGATACGCAGTATTTT. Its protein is CASSEGQGVVTDTQYF.